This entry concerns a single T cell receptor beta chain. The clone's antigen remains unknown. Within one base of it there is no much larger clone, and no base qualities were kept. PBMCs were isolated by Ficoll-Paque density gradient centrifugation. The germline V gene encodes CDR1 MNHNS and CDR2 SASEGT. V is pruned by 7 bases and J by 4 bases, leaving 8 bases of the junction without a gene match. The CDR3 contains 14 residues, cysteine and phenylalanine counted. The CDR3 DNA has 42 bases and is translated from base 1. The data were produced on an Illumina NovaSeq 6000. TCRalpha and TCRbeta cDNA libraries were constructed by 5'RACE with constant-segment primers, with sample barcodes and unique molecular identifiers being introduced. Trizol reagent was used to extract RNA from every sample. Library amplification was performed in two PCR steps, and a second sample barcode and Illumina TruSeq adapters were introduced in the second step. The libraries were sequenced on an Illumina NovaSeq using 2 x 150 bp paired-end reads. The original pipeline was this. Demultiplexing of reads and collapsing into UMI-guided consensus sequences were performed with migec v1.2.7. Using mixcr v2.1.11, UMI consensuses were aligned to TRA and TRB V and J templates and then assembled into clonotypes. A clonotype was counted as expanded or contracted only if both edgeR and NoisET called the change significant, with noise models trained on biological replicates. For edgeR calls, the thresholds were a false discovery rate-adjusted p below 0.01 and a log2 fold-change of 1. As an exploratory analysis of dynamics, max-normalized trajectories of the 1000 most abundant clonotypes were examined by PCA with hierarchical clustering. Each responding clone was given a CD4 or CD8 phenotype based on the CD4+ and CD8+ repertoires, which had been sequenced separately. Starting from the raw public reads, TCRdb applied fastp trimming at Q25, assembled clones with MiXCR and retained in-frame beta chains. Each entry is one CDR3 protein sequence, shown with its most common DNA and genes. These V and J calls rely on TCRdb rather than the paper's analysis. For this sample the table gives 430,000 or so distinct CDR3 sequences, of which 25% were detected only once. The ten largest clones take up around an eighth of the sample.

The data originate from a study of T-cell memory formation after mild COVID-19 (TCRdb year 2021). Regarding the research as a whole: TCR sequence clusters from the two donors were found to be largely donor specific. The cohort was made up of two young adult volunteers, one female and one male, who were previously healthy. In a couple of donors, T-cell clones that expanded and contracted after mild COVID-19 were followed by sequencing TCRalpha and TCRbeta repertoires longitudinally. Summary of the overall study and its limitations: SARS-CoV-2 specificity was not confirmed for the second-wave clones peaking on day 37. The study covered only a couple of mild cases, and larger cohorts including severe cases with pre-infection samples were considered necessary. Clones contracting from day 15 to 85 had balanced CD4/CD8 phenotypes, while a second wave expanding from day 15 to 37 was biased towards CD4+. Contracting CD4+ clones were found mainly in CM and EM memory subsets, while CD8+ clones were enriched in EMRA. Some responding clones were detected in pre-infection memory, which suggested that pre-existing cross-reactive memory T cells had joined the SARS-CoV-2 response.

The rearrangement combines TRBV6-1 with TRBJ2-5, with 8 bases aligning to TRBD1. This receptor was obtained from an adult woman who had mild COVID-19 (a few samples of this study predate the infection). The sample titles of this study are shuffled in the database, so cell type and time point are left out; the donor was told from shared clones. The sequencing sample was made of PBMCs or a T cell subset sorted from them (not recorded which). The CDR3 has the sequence CASTLDRGGETQYF. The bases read TGTGCCAGCACCCTCGACAGGGGTGGAGAGACCCAGTACTTC.